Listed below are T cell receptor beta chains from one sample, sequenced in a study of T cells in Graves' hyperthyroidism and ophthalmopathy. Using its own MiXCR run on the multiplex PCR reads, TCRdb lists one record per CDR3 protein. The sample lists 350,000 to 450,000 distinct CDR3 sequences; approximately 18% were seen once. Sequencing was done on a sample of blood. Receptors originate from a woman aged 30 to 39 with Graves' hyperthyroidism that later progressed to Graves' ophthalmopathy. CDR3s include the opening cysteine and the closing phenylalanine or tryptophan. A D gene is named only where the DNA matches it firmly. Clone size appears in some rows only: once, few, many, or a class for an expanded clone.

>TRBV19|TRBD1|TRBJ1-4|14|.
CASSGTGVNEKLFF
TGTGCCAGTAGCGGGACAGGAGTTAATGAAAAACTGTTTTTT
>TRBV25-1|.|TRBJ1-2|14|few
CAAEQAPPDYGYTF
TGTGCCGCCGAACAGGCACCTCCTGACTATGGCTACACCTTC
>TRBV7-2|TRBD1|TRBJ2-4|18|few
CASSFPQTGGAGKNIQYF
TGTGCCAGCAGCTTCCCCCAAACAGGGGGCGCGGGCAAAAACATTCAGTACTTC
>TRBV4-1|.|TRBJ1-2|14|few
CASSQVFDEDGYTF
TGCGCCAGCAGCCAAGTATTCGATGAGGATGGCTACACCTTC
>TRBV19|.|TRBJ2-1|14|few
CASSIQARLNEQFF
TGTGCCAGTAGTATCCAGGCCCGTCTCAATGAGCAGTTCTTC
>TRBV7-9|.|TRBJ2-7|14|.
CASAWGERAYEQYF
TGTGCCAGTGCCTGGGGGGAGAGGGCCTACGAGCAGTACTTC
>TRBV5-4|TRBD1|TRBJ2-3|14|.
CASSLGGTGETQYF
TGTGCCAGCAGCTTGGGCGGGACAGGGGAGACGCAGTATTTT
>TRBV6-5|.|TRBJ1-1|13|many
CASSYDGVQEAFF
TGTGCCAGCAGTTACGATGGGGTGCAGGAAGCTTTCTTT
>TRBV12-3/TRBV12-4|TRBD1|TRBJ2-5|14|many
CASSPGQDGGTQYF
TGTGCCAGCAGTCCCGGACAGGATGGCGGGACCCAGTACTTC
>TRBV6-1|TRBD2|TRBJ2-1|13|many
CASLAGVYNEQFF
TGTGCCAGCCTAGCGGGGGTCTACAATGAGCAGTTCTTC